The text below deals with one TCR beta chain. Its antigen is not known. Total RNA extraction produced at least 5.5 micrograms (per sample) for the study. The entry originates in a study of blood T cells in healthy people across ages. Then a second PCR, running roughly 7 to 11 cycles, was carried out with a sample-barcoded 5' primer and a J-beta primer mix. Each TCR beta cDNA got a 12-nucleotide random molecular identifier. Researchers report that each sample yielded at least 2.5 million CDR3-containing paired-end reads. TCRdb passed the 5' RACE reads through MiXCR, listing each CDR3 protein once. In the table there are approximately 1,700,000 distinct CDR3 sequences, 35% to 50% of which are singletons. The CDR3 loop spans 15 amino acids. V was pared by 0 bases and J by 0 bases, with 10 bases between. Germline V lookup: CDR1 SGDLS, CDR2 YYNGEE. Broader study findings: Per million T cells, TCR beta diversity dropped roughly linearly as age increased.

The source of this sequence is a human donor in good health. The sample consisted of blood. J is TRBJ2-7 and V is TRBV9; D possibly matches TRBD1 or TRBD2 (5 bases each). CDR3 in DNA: TGTGCCAGCAGCGTAGAGGCAGGGAGCTCCTACGAGCAGTACTTC. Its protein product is CASSVEAGSSYEQYF.